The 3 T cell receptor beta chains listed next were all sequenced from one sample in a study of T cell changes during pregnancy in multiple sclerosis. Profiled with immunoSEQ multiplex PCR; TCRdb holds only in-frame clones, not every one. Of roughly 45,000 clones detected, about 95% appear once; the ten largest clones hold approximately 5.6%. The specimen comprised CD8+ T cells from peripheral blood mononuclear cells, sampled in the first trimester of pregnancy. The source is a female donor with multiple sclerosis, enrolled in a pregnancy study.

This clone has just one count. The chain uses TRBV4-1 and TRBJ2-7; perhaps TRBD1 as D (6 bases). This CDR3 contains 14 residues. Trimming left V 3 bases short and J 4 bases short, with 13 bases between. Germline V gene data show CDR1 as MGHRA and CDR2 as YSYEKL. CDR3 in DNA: TGCGCCAGCAGCCAGAACTCGGACAGTTACGAGCAGTACTTC. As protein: CASSQNSDSYEQYF.

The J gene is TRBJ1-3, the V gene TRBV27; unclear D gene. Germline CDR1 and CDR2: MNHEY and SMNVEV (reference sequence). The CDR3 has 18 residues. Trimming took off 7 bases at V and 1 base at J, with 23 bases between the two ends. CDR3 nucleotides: TGTGCCAGCATCTTTATCGAGAGGATCTTATGGTCTGGAAACACCATATATTTT. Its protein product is CASIFIERILWSGNTIYF.

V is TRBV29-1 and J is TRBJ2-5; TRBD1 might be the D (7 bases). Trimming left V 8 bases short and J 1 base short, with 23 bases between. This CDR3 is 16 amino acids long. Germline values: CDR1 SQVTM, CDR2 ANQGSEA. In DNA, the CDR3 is TGCAGCTCTGGGGGGCCGGGTGGGACAGCCCAAGAGACCCAGTACTTC. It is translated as CSSGGPGGTAQETQYF.